The clone carrying this T cell receptor beta chain appeared many times. Its antigen is still unknown. Trimming removed 3 bases from V and 5 bases from J; junction bases left unmatched: 9. The CDR3 loop spans 16 amino acids. CDR1 is SGHVS, CDR2 FQNEAQ, per germline. These data come from a study of T cell repertoires in cytomegalovirus infection. Study-level background: Indications came from public TCR beta signatures; they pointed to CMV infection and to a matching HLA type.

One entry per CDR3 protein, called by TCRdb with MiXCR from the reads. The data contain about 260,000 distinct CDR3 sequences, roughly an eighth of them singletons. The study, taken as a whole, reports: Adding up the frequency of public TCR beta families identified people who carried CMV plus the relevant HLA. There were HLA-C-restricted CMV-specific TCR beta clonotypes dominating the ex vivo response.

The material sequenced was PBMCs. The rearrangement links TRBV7-8 to TRBJ2-2, with TRBD1 matching 7 bases. The receptor was isolated from a human donor in good health (CMV status not recorded). Some clones in this sample may be carry-over from other donors' samples. The CDR3 bases are TGTGCCAGCAGCTTCAGACAGGGAGTAGAGACCGGGGAGCTGTTTTTT. This sequence encodes CASSFRQGVETGELFF.